A selection of T cell receptor beta chains follows, all from one sample in a study of blood T cell repertoires in COVID-19. Measured with immunoSEQ multiplex PCR; TCRdb has only the in-frame clones, and not every one. The sample comprises 400,000 or so clones, 70% to 90% of which are singletons, and less than 0.95% rests with the top ten. The sample was peripheral blood. The source of these receptors is a man younger than 35 with COVID-19, enrolled during active disease. Both conserved end residues are part of each CDR3. A D gene is named only where the DNA matches it firmly. Clone size is not always given. Where it is, it says once, few, many or a class for expanded clones.

CDR3 protein: CASSLGLAGAETQYF; CDR3 DNA: TGTGCCAGCAGCTTAGGACTAGCGGGAGCAGAGACCCAGTACTTC; D gene: TRBD2; V gene: TRBV11-3; J gene: TRBJ2-5; clone size: NA
CDR3 protein: CASNRDSPLHF; CDR3 DNA: TGTGCCAGCAACCGAGATTCACCCCTCCACTTT; D gene: NA; V gene: TRBV2; J gene: TRBJ1-6; clone size: NA
CDR3 protein: CASSRRGLEMETQYF; CDR3 DNA: TGTGCCAGCAGTCGCCGTGGACTAGAGATGGAGACCCAGTACTTC; D gene: TRBD2; V gene: TRBV6-2/TRBV6-3; J gene: TRBJ2-5; clone size: once
CDR3 protein: CATSAQTGGPTDTQYF; CDR3 DNA: TGTGCCACCAGTGCCCAGACAGGGGGCCCCACAGATACGCAGTATTTT; D gene: TRBD1; V gene: TRBV24-1; J gene: TRBJ2-3; clone size: NA
CDR3 protein: CASSPGTSGGSDTQYF; CDR3 DNA: TGTGCCAGCAGCCCAGGGACTAGCGGGGGTTCAGATACGCAGTATTTT; D gene: TRBD2; V gene: TRBV7-9; J gene: TRBJ2-3; clone size: NA
CDR3 protein: CATSGTGGPTGELFF; CDR3 DNA: TGTGCCACGTCCGGGACAGGGGGTCCCACCGGGGAGCTGTTTTTT; D gene: TRBD1; V gene: TRBV27; J gene: TRBJ2-2; clone size: NA
CDR3 protein: CAWSVQVDRVNTIYF; CDR3 DNA: TGTGCCTGGAGTGTACAGGTGGACAGGGTGAACACCATATATTTT; D gene: TRBD1; V gene: TRBV30; J gene: TRBJ1-3; clone size: NA
CDR3 protein: CASTESVTGELFF; CDR3 DNA: TGTGCCAGCACCGAATCAGTGACCGGGGAGCTGTTTTTT; D gene: NA; V gene: TRBV12-3/TRBV12-4; J gene: TRBJ2-2; clone size: NA
CDR3 protein: CASSSDREAEAFF; CDR3 DNA: TGTGCCAGCAGTTCCGACAGAGAGGCCGAAGCTTTCTTT; D gene: NA; V gene: TRBV12-3/TRBV12-4; J gene: TRBJ1-1; clone size: NA
CDR3 protein: CASSQDYSLPLFF; CDR3 DNA: TGCGCCAGCAGCCAGGACTATAGCTTACCCCTGTTCTTC; D gene: NA; V gene: TRBV4-1; J gene: TRBJ2-1; clone size: NA
CDR3 protein: CASSLAAGDTGELFF; CDR3 DNA: TGTGCCAGCAGCTTAGCAGCGGGAGACACCGGGGAGCTGTTTTTT; D gene: TRBD2; V gene: TRBV11-2; J gene: TRBJ2-2; clone size: NA
CDR3 protein: CASSHGGETQYF; CDR3 DNA: TGCGCCAGCAGCCACGGTGGAGAGACCCAGTACTTC; D gene: NA; V gene: TRBV5-1; J gene: TRBJ2-5; clone size: NA
CDR3 protein: CASSLGDSLSGANVLTF; CDR3 DNA: TGCGCCAGCAGCTTGGGGGACAGCCTCTCTGGGGCCAACGTCCTGACTTTC; D gene: TRBD1; V gene: TRBV5-1; J gene: TRBJ2-6; clone size: NA
CDR3 protein: CASSSGQAGTQYF; CDR3 DNA: TGTGCCAGCAGCTCAGGACAGGCTGGGACCCAGTACTTC; D gene: TRBD1; V gene: TRBV7-8; J gene: TRBJ2-5; clone size: NA
CDR3 protein: CASSFEAETQYF; CDR3 DNA: TGTGCCAGCAGTTTTGAGGCGGAGACCCAGTACTTC; D gene: NA; V gene: TRBV28; J gene: TRBJ2-5; clone size: NA
CDR3 protein: CASSPDSLGVKETQYF; CDR3 DNA: TGTGCCAGCAGCCCGGACAGTTTGGGGGTCAAAGAGACCCAGTACTTC; D gene: NA; V gene: TRBV7-9; J gene: TRBJ2-5; clone size: NA
CDR3 protein: CASSLSRDSFTDTQYF; CDR3 DNA: TGCGCCAGCAGCTTGAGCCGGGACAGCTTCACAGATACGCAGTATTTT; D gene: TRBD1; V gene: TRBV5-1; J gene: TRBJ2-3; clone size: once
CDR3 protein: CASRRDPSSYEQYF; CDR3 DNA: TGCGCCAGCAGGCGGGACCCCAGCTCCTACGAGCAGTACTTC; D gene: NA; V gene: TRBV10-2; J gene: TRBJ2-7; clone size: NA
CDR3 protein: CSAGLAGGPNTGELFF; CDR3 DNA: TGCAGCGCGGGACTAGCGGGAGGACCCAACACCGGGGAGCTGTTTTTT; D gene: TRBD2; V gene: TRBV29-1; J gene: TRBJ2-2; clone size: NA
CDR3 protein: CASSLAPTGPNEKLFF; CDR3 DNA: TGTGCCAGCAGCTTGGCCCCGACAGGCCCTAATGAAAAACTGTTTTTT; D gene: NA; V gene: TRBV5-5; J gene: TRBJ1-4; clone size: NA
CDR3 protein: CASSMGRRTDTQYF; CDR3 DNA: TGTGCCAGTAGTATGGGGCGGCGCACAGATACGCAGTATTTT; D gene: NA; V gene: TRBV19; J gene: TRBJ2-3; clone size: NA
CDR3 protein: CASSMYRGGYTF; CDR3 DNA: TGTGCCAGCAGCATGTACCGGGGTGGCTACACCTTC; D gene: NA; V gene: TRBV7-9; J gene: TRBJ1-2; clone size: NA
CDR3 protein: CASSPRDINQPQHF; CDR3 DNA: TGTGCCAGCAGTCCCCGGGATATCAATCAGCCCCAGCATTTT; D gene: NA; V gene: TRBV2; J gene: TRBJ1-5; clone size: NA
CDR3 protein: CASSVQGQTYNEQFF; CDR3 DNA: TGTGCCAGCAGCGTACAGGGACAGACTTACAATGAGCAGTTCTTC; D gene: TRBD1; V gene: TRBV9; J gene: TRBJ2-1; clone size: few
CDR3 protein: CASSSRDKHSSYEQYF; CDR3 DNA: TGTGCCAGCAGCTCCCGGGACAAACACTCCTCCTACGAGCAGTACTTC; D gene: NA; V gene: TRBV7-9; J gene: TRBJ2-7; clone size: NA